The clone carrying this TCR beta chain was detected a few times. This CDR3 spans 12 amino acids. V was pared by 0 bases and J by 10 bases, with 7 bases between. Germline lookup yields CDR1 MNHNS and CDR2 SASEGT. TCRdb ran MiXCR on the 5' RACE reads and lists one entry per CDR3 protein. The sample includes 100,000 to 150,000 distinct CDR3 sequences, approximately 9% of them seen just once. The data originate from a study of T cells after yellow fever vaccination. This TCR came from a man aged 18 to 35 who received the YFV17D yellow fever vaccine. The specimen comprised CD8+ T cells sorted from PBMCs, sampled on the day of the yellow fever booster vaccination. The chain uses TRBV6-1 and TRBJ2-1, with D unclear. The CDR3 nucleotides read TGTGCCAGCAGTGAAGCGGTCTCCGAGCAGTTCTTC. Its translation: CASSEAVSEQFF.